The TCR beta chain under discussion was sequenced for a study of PD-1 blockade in classical Hodgkin lymphoma. This table comes from immunoSEQ multiplex PCR, and its TCRdb copy is limited to in-frame clones, with some not included. The table shows just over 35,000 clones, with roughly three quarters occurring only once. In germline, CDR1 is SEHNR, CDR2 FQNEAQ (reference sequence). V was clipped by 2 bases and J by 5 bases; unmatched bases: 2. The CDR3 consists of 15 residues. With regard to this clone: Antigen unknown.

Overall study results and limits: The study found that TCR diversity rose significantly by C4D1 in CD4+ but not CD8+ cells.

Each of the patients experienced relapse following autologous stem cell transplantation, and their brentuximab vedotin exposure differed. The study recorded best responses of complete response, partial response or progressive disease. This sequence joins TRBV7-9 and TRBJ1-4; TRBD1 aligns across 10 bases. This specimen consisted of peripheral blood mononuclear cells (PBMCs), obtained before the second cycle of nivolumab. The origin of this receptor is a human donor with classical Hodgkin lymphoma. The CDR3, as DNA: TGTGCCAGCAGCTTAACGGGACAGGGGAATGAAAAACTGTTTTTT. Protein product: CASSLTGQGNEKLFF.